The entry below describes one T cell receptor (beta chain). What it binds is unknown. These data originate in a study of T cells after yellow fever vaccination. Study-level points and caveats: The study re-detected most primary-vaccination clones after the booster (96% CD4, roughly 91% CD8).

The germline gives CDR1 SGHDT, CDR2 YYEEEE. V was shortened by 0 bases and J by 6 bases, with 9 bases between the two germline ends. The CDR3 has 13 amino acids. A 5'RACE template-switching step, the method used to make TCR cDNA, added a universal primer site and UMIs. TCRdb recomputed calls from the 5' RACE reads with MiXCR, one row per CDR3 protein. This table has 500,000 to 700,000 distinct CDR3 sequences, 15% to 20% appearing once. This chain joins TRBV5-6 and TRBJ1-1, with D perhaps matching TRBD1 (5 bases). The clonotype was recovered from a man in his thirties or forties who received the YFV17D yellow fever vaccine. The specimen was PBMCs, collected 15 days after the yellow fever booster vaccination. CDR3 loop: CASSLGGVAEAFF. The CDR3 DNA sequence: TGTGCCAGCAGCTTGGGGGGGGTTGCTGAAGCTTTCTTT. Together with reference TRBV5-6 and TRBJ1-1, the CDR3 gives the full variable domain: DAGVTQSPTHLIKTRGQQVTLRCSPKSGHDTVSWYQQALGQGPQFIFQYYEEEERQRGNFPDRFSGHQFPNYSSELNVNALLLGDSALYLCASSLGGVAEAFFGQGTRLTVV.